This T cell receptor beta chain was sequenced for a study of beta chain features in type 1 diabetes. What was sequenced were expressed TCRB transcripts, since all of the isolated RNA had been reverse transcribed. The method was immunoSEQ multiplex PCR; TCRdb's version includes in-frame clones alone and lacks a portion of them. The sample has fewer than 250,000 clones, over 65% seen once. This CDR3 region has 13 residues. Germline V gene lookup returns CDR1 SQVTM and CDR2 ANQGSEA. The V gene lost 5 bases and the J gene lost 3 bases, with 12 bases spanning the gap. The sample taken for sequencing was naive CD4+ T cells from blood. This chain connects TRBV29-1 to TRBJ2-3, with unresolved D. The TCR sequence derives from a man aged 25-40 years in good health. The CDR3 loop is CSVREAGTDTQYF. For the CDR3, the DNA is TGCAGCGTTAGGGAAGCTGGGACAGATACGCAGTATTTT.